Included here is one T cell receptor beta chain sequence, with context. Trimming cost V 5 bases and J 6 bases; bases outside gene matches: 7. The CDR3 is 15 amino acids. Germline V gene sequence: CDR1 MNHEY, CDR2 SMNVEV (reference sequence). Data came from immunoSEQ multiplex PCR; TCRdb stores just in-frame clones and leaves some out. The sample records about 88,000 clones, over 80% being singletons. This record belongs to a study of T cells after somatic rescue of genetic block. The source of this sequence is a woman between 18 and 29 years old. V and J are TRBV27 and TRBJ2-2; 9 nucleotides line up with TRBD1. Specimen: peripheral blood mononuclear cells (PBMCs). The CDR3 protein is CASSPGQGVPGELFF. The CDR3 DNA reads as TGTGCCAGCAGTCCGGGACAGGGTGTGCCCGGGGAGCTGTTTTTT.